The entry that follows covers one TCR beta chain sequence. The sample belongs to a study of blood T cell repertoires in COVID-19. Looking at the study overall: Acute and convalescent COVID-19 samples came from the United States, Italy and Spain. Sources were T cells, B-cell-depleted T cells, or PBMCs; the material itself was cDNA or gDNA.

Looked up from germline, CDR1 is MNHEY and CDR2 is SVGAGI. This CDR3 spans 16 amino acids. V lost 0 bases to trimming and J lost 3 bases; unmatched junction nucleotides: 5. In the study's own analysis: Amplification with reference gene primers provided the estimates of nucleated cell counts. The method was immunoSEQ multiplex PCR; TCRdb's version includes in-frame clones alone and lacks a portion of them. The V and J calls and clone size were taken over from that table, and D and trimming were inferred from the DNA. The repertoire holds roughly 100,000 clones, with roughly 85% as singletons. The TCR comes from a human donor in a cohort sampled during active COVID-19. The chain joins TRBV6-5 to TRBJ1-5; TRBD1 matches 7 bases. The sequencing sample was made of peripheral blood. The CDR3 reads CASSYSPGGNNQPQHF. The CDR3 DNA reads as TGTGCCAGCAGTTACTCTCCAGGGGGGAACAATCAGCCCCAGCATTTT.